The clone carrying this T cell receptor beta chain was counted at least ten times. Its specificity is unknown. The junction departs from germline at one end; a sequencing error may be responsible. The people who gave samples were healthy Caucasians from Russia, aged roughly 6 to 90. Per sample, no less than 5.5 micrograms of total RNA were extracted. The data stem from a study of blood T cells in healthy people across ages. Study-wide results and caveats: Naive and antigen-experienced cells could not be conclusively compared, given unsorted PBMCs.

A second PCR, run for roughly 7 to 12 cycles, used a sample-barcoded 5' primer plus a J-beta primer mix. MiXCR was run by TCRdb on the 5' RACE reads, yielding one entry per CDR3 protein. This sample yields 750,000 to 850,000 distinct CDR3 sequences, of which approximately 25% are seen a single time; under 4% belongs to the top ten. CDR1 and CDR2 from the germline V gene are MDHEN and SYDVKM. The CDR3 contains 14 residues. These data also featured in a second study, about T cells of mothers and their children.

V gene TRBV28 combines with J gene TRBJ2-7, with a possible D match to TRBD2 (6 bases). This clonotype was obtained from a boy under 18 in good health. Sequencing was carried out using blood. The chain's CDR3 is CASSLRGLSYEQYF. CDR3 DNA: TGCGCCAGCAGCTTGCGGGGCCTTTCCTACGAGCAGTACTTC. The full variable domain, completed using reference TRBV28 and TRBJ2-7, is DVKVTQSSRYLVKRTGEKVFLECVQDMDHENMFWYRQDPGLGLRLIYFSYDVKMKEKGDIPEGYSVSREKKERFSLILESASTNQTSMYLCASSLRGLSYEQYFGPGTRLTVT.